What follows are 26 T cell receptor beta chains derived from one specimen sequenced in a study of blood T cell repertoires in COVID-19. TCRdb keeps only in-frame clones here, not all; method: immunoSEQ multiplex PCR. The data contain about 400,000 clones, approximately 90% of them singletons. Sequencing was carried out using peripheral blood. The receptors were sampled from a woman in her thirties with acute or convalescent COVID-19.

The rearrangement joins TRBV19 to TRBJ1-4; D is possibly TRBD1 (5 bases). The germline gives CDR1 LNHDA, CDR2 SQIVND (reference sequence). Deletions cut 8 bases from V and 1 base from J, with 26 bases between. The CDR3 is 19 residues long. This CDR3 is CASYAGPGGILITNEKLFF. CDR3 in DNA: TGTGCCAGTTACGCCGGGCCCGGGGGGATACTTATAACTAATGAAAAACTGTTTTTT.

This clone was recorded once. The rearrangement uses TRBV7-3 and TRBJ2-5; weak D call: TRBD1 (5 bases). CDR1 is SGHTA, CDR2 FQGTGA, per germline. This CDR3 has 14 residues. V was clipped by 0 bases and J by 7 bases, with 12 bases between them. As DNA, the CDR3 is TGTGCCAGCAGCTTAACAGGGGCCCCTGGGACCCAGTACTTC. Translation gives CASSLTGAPGTQYF.

The chain joins TRBV5-3 to TRBJ2-3; no reliable D call. TRBV5-3 is an ORF, and what it does is uncertain. V dropped 6 bases and J dropped 2 bases, with 16 bases sitting between them. The CDR3 has 15 amino acids. The CDR3 nucleotides are TGTGCCAGAATACAACTACCTAAGAACACAGATACGCAGTATTTT. The encoded protein is CARIQLPKNTDTQYF.

J is TRBJ2-5 and V is TRBV5-1; D possibly corresponds to TRBD1 (6 bases). The germline gives CDR1 SGHRS, CDR2 YFSETQ. V lost 4 bases, J lost 4 bases, and 14 bases lay in between. This CDR3 is 14 amino acids long. CDR3 in amino acids: CASSKDRHPETQYF. The CDR3 bases are TGCGCCAGCAGCAAAGACAGGCACCCAGAGACCCAGTACTTC. Looking up the rest from reference TRBV5-1 and TRBJ2-5 gives the full variable domain: KAGVTQTPRYLIKTRGQQVTLSCSPISGHRSVSWYQQTPGQGLQFLFEYFSETQRNKGNFPGRFSGRQFSNSRSEMNVSTLELGDSALYLCASSKDRHPETQYFGPGTRLLVL.

Turning to this clone: Other DNA sequences in this sample translate to the same CDR3. CDR3 bases: TGTGCCAGTAGTATCGACAGAGGATCTGAAGCTTTCTTT. Amino acids: CASSIDRGSEAFF. The gene calls are TRBV19 and TRBJ1-1; D possibly corresponds to TRBD1 (5 bases). V was shortened by 3 bases and J by 6 bases, with 11 bases between the two germline ends. The CDR3 has 13 residues. The germline gives CDR1 LNHDA, CDR2 SQIVND (reference sequence).

The chain employs TRBV9 and TRBJ2-6, with TRBD2 matching over 7 bases. The CDR3 spans 18 residues. V was clipped by 0 bases and J by 0 bases; unmatched bases: 6. In germline, CDR1 is SGDLS, CDR2 YYNGEE. CDR3 in DNA: TGTGCCAGCAGCGTAGTAGCGGGCCCTCTCTCTGGGGCCAACGTCCTGACTTTC. This encodes CASSVVAGPLSGANVLTF.

This chain joins TRBV7-2 and TRBJ2-7; no reliable D call. CDR1 is SGHTA, CDR2 FQGNSA, per germline. This CDR3 is 13 amino acids long. V lost 7 bases, J lost 4 bases, and 14 bases lay in between. CDR3 bases: TGTGCCAGCAATGGAGTTTTCAGTTACGAGCAGTACTTC. Translation: CASNGVFSYEQYF.

This chain uses TRBV30 with TRBJ2-3, with 8 bases that match TRBD2. This CDR3 is built from 16 residues. The V segment lost 3 bases and the J segment 4 bases; nucleotides outside the gene matches: 12. From germline, CDR1 is GTSNPN and CDR2 SVGIG (reference sequence). The CDR3 reads CAWSPNYGGAADTQYF. The CDR3 DNA reads as TGTGCCTGGAGCCCCAACTACGGGGGGGCCGCAGATACGCAGTATTTT. The full variable domain, in which reference TRBV30 and TRBJ2-3 provide the parts outside the CDR3, is SQTIHQWPATLVQPVGSPLSLECTVEGTSNPNLYWYRQAAGRGLQLLFYSVGIGQISSEVPQNLSASRPQDRQFILSSKKLLLSDSGFYLCAWSPNYGGAADTQYFGPGTRLTVL.

CDR3 residues: CASSLSGPTDTQYF. The CDR3 DNA reads TGTGCCAGCAGCTTAAGCGGGCCCACAGATACGCAGTATTTT. J is TRBJ2-3 and V is TRBV11-2, with D possibly TRBD2 on 6 matching bases. Germline loops: CDR1 SGHAT, CDR2 FQNNGV. This CDR3 spans 14 amino acids. V lost 2 bases and J 2 bases, leaving 8 bases between the germline ends.

The rearrangement uses TRBV6-6 and TRBJ2-7; D is undetermined. Germline V gives CDR1 MNHNY, CDR2 SVGAGI (reference sequence). V lost 4 bases to trimming and J lost 0 bases, with 10 bases between them. The CDR3 loop spans 14 amino acids. The CDR3 spells CASSSDTSSYEQYF. The CDR3 DNA is TGTGCCAGCAGTTCCGATACGAGCTCCTACGAGCAGTACTTC.

The chain links TRBV7-6 to TRBJ2-5, with 8 positions matching TRBD2. Per the germline V gene, CDR1 is SGHVS and CDR2 is FNYEAQ. V dropped 1 base and J dropped 1; count of bases not matched to a gene: 5. This CDR3 has 16 amino acids. Written as DNA, the CDR3 is TGTGCCAGCAGCTTAGAGGTAGCGGGGCTCCAAGAGACCCAGTACTTC. As protein: CASSLEVAGLQETQYF.

J is TRBJ2-3 and V is TRBV7-8, with 7 bases aligning to TRBD2. This CDR3 has 15 amino acids. J gave up 0 bases and V 10 bases, and 10 bases lay outside the gene matches. Germline CDR1 is SGHVS and CDR2 is FQNEAQ. The CDR3 DNA reads as TGTGCCACTAGACACGCGGGGGACAGCACAGATACGCAGTATTTT. Translation gives CATRHAGDSTDTQYF.

This clone was recorded once. This chain joins TRBV12-3 or TRBV12-4 and TRBJ1-1, with D unresolved. This CDR3 spans 13 amino acids. With 6 bases removed from V and 5 bases from J, the gap between germline ends came to 13 bases. CDR3 loop: CASRLSRETEAFF. In nucleotides, the CDR3 is TGTGCCAGCAGGTTGTCTCGTGAGACTGAAGCTTTCTTT.

This chain links TRBV18 with TRBJ2-1, with 15 bases fitting TRBD2. Germline CDR1 and CDR2: KGHSH and LQKENI. There are 20 residues in the CDR3. V lost 6 bases to trimming and J lost 10 bases; unmatched junction nucleotides: 22. CDR3 residues: CASSQRASGLAGGRMGEQFF. The CDR3 DNA reads as TGTGCCAGCTCCCAACGCGCCTCGGGACTAGCGGGGGGCCGTATGGGGGAGCAGTTCTTC. The full variable domain, completed using reference TRBV18 and TRBJ2-1, is NAGVMQNPRHLVRRRGQEARLRCSPMKGHSHVYWYRQLPEEGLKFMVYLQKENIIDESGMPKERFSAEFPKEGPSILRIQQVVRGDSAAYFCASSQRASGLAGGRMGEQFFGPGTRLTVL.

The chain employs TRBV5-3 and TRBJ1-5; no clear D. TRBV5-3 is assigned to the ORF class and has an uncertain function. Trimming stripped 4 bases from V and 4 bases from J, with 21 bases between. CDR3 length: 17 residues. CDR3 in DNA: TGTGCCAGAAGCCCCGGAGGGAAGACGGTCGGGAATCAGCCCCAGCATTTT. This sequence encodes CARSPGGKTVGNQPQHF.

This chain connects TRBV7-6 to TRBJ2-3, with 10 bases identical to TRBD2. Germline-derived CDR1 and CDR2 are SGHVS and FNYEAQ. The J segment lost 3 bases and the V segment lost 5 bases, leaving 8 bases of the junction unmatched. This CDR3 has 16 residues. This CDR3 reads CASSPFPAGGTDTQYF. CDR3 in DNA: TGTGCCAGCAGCCCCTTTCCAGCGGGGGGGACAGATACGCAGTATTTT.

The chain combines TRBV28 with TRBJ1-1; D unresolved. This CDR3 spans 16 amino acids. Trimming removed 1 base from V and 4 bases from J, with 16 bases in between. From germline, CDR1 is MDHEN and CDR2 SYDVKM. CDR3 protein: CASSLSPGTEVTEAFF. The CDR3 region has the DNA TGTGCCAGCAGTTTATCGCCGGGAACGGAGGTCACTGAAGCTTTCTTT.

The chain links TRBV7-2 to TRBJ2-3, with D tentatively TRBD2 (5 bases). Germline V CDR1 and CDR2: SGHTA, FQGNSA. V was cut by 1 base and J by 2 bases, with 7 bases left in between. This CDR3 comprises 14 residues. The CDR3 region is CASSLERITDTQYF. The CDR3 bases are TGTGCCAGCAGCTTAGAGCGGATCACAGATACGCAGTATTTT. The full variable domain, rest sourced from reference TRBV7-2 and TRBJ2-3, is GAGVSQSPSNKVTEKGKDVELRCDPISGHTALYWYRQSLGQGLEFLIYFQGNSAPDKSGLPSDRFSAERTGGSVSTLTIQRTQQEDSAVYLCASSLERITDTQYFGPGTRLTVL.

V and J are TRBV5-1 and TRBJ2-1, with a weak D call TRBD2 (6 bases). The CDR3 runs 14 residues. V lost 0 bases to trimming and J lost 10 bases, with 14 bases between them. Per the germline V gene, CDR1 is SGHRS and CDR2 is YFSETQ. CDR3 DNA: TGCGCCAGCAGCTTGGGTGGTTCGGGGGAAGAGCAGTTCTTC. This encodes CASSLGGSGEEQFF.

This chain connects TRBV7-9 to TRBJ1-2, with D perhaps TRBD1 (6 bases). V lost 5 bases and J 1 base, leaving 11 bases between the germline ends. Germline CDR1 and CDR2: SEHNR and FQNEAQ (reference sequence). CDR3 size: 14 residues. This chain's CDR3 is CASSEGQYNYGYTF. The CDR3 bases are TGTGCCAGCAGCGAAGGACAGTATAACTATGGCTACACCTTC.

The genes are TRBV18 and TRBJ1-2, with 8 positions matching TRBD1. This CDR3 region has 15 residues. The germline V gene has CDR1 KGHSH and CDR2 LQKENI. Trimming cost V 3 bases and J 4 bases; bases outside gene matches: 7. CDR3 coding DNA: TGTGCCAGCTCACCGACAGGGGCATCACTCTATGGCTACACCTTC. Amino acids: CASSPTGASLYGYTF.

J is TRBJ2-7 and V is TRBV4-1, with TRBD2 as a possible D gene (6 bases). This CDR3 has 20 residues. CDR1 MGHRA and CDR2 YSYEKL come from the germline V gene. V was pared by 4 bases and J by 2 bases, with 30 bases between. CDR3 protein: CASSRYREWAEGGRTYEQYF. CDR3 nucleotide sequence: TGCGCCAGCAGCCGTTACAGAGAATGGGCGGAGGGTGGTCGTACCTACGAGCAGTACTTC.

The sample holds one count of this clone. The chain has TRBV11-2 and TRBJ2-7, with D tentatively TRBD1 (5 bases). The length of the CDR3 is 12 residues. Trimming pared 4 bases from V and 4 bases from J, leaving 8 bases between. The germline V gene encodes CDR1 SGHAT and CDR2 FQNNGV. The CDR3 DNA reads TGTGCCAGCAGCTACTCAGGGTACGAGCAGTACTTC. This codes for CASSYSGYEQYF.

This chain uses TRBV6-5 with TRBJ1-1, with TRBD1 as a possible D gene (6 bases). The CDR3 spans 12 residues. Germline lookup yields CDR1 MNHEY and CDR2 SVGAGI. Trimming took 2 bases from V and 7 from J, leaving 8 bases between them. Written as DNA, the CDR3 is TGTGCCAGCAGTTACACCAGGGGTGAAGCTTTCTTT. As protein: CASSYTRGEAFF.

Of note for this clone: This sample includes further DNA sequences coding for the same CDR3. The chain combines TRBV30 with TRBJ1-3; D uncertain. Trimming took 3 bases from V and 1 from J, leaving 10 bases between them. Germline V gene lookup returns CDR1 GTSNPN and CDR2 SVGIG (reference sequence). The CDR3 loop spans 14 amino acids. CDR3 sequence: CAWSRGGSGNTIYF. In DNA, the CDR3 is TGTGCCTGGAGCCGGGGAGGATCTGGAAACACCATATATTTT.

This chain joins TRBV4-1 and TRBJ1-5; D unresolved. The V gene's germline CDR1 is MGHRA and CDR2 YSYEKL. V was pared by 4 bases and J by 1 base, with 8 bases between. CDR3 size: 14 residues. The CDR3 here is CASSPSASNQPQHF. In DNA form, the CDR3 reads TGCGCCAGCAGCCCCAGTGCCAGCAATCAGCCCCAGCATTTT.